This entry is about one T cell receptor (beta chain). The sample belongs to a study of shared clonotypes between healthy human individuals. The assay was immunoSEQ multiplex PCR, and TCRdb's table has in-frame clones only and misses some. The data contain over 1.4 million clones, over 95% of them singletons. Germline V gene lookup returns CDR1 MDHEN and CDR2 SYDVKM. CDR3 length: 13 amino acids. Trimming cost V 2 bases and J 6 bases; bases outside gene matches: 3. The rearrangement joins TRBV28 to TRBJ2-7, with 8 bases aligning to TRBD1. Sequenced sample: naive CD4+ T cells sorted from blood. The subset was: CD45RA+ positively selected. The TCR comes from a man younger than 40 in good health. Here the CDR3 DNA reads TGTGCCAGCAGTTTACAGGGGGCGGTCGAGCAGTACTTC. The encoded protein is CASSLQGAVEQYF.